These 22 T cell receptor beta chains share one sample of origin, sequenced in a study of cytomegalovirus exposure and HLA in healthy donors. Using immunoSEQ multiplex PCR, the repertoire was profiled, and TCRdb retains in-frame clones only, with some absent. The sample records some 170,000 clones, around nine tenths being singletons. The specimen sequenced was PBMCs. The receptors originated from a man aged 30-40 years in good health and CMV-seropositive.

V is TRBV7-6 and J is TRBJ2-2; D is possibly TRBD2 (6 bases). The CDR3 runs 15 residues. V was clipped by 8 bases and J by 0 bases, with 13 bases between them. Germline CDR1 SGHVS, CDR2 FNYEAQ. In nucleotides, the CDR3 is TGTGCCAGCCTCAAGGGAGGACCGAACACCGGGGAGCTGTTTTTT. This sequence encodes CASLKGGPNTGELFF.

V gene TRBV4-3 combines with J gene TRBJ1-3, with D unclear. V lost 0 bases and J lost 0, with 6 bases in between. This CDR3 contains 15 residues. Germline CDR1 LGHNA, CDR2 YSLEER. This chain's CDR3 is CASSQDQNSGNTIYF. The CDR3 DNA follows: TGCGCCAGCAGCCAAGATCAGAACTCTGGAAACACCATATATTTT.

This clone was detected once. CDR3 sequence: CASSFPPTEGYGYTF. The CDR3 nucleotides are TGTGCCAGCAGCTTCCCCCCGACAGAGGGCTATGGCTACACCTTC. The chain couples TRBV28 to TRBJ1-2; D might be TRBD1 (5 bases). The V and J ends lost 6 bases and 4 bases respectively, with 18 bases between them. CDR1 and CDR2 (germline): MDHEN, SYDVKM. The CDR3 runs 15 residues.

This CDR3 is CATSRWSRGVSYEQYF. The CDR3, as DNA: TGTGCCACCAGCAGATGGTCTCGGGGGGTCTCCTACGAGCAGTACTTC. J is TRBJ2-7 and V is TRBV15; 7 bases match TRBD2. CDR1 is LNHNV and CDR2 is YYDKDF in the germline V gene (reference sequence). V dropped 2 bases and J dropped 0; count of bases not matched to a gene: 7. CDR3 length: 16 amino acids.

This clone was picked up a small number of times. The rearrangement joins TRBV2 to TRBJ2-2, with no clear D. The CDR3 has 16 residues. Trimming left V 6 bases short and J 0 bases short, with 14 bases between. From germline, CDR1 is SNHLY and CDR2 FYNNEI. The CDR3 DNA reads TGTGCCAGCAGCCTTTTTCCAGTCGCGAACACCGGGGAGCTGTTTTTT. Protein product: CASSLFPVANTGELFF.

V is TRBV11-3 and J is TRBJ2-3; D is ambiguous. Germline V gives CDR1 SGHNT, CDR2 YENEEA. This CDR3 has 13 amino acids. The V end lost 0 bases, the J end lost 4 bases, and 5 bases lay between the germline ends. Here the CDR3 reads CASSLEYADTQYF. In nucleotides, the CDR3 is TGTGCCAGCAGCTTAGAGTACGCAGATACGCAGTATTTT.

About this clone: One junction end disagrees with the germline gene, perhaps due to a read error. The V gene is TRBV9, the J gene TRBJ2-7; D is unresolved. The length of the CDR3 is 12 residues. Germline CDR1 SGDLS, CDR2 YYNGEE. The CDR3, as DNA: TGTGCCAGCAGATTACTATCCTTCGAGCAGTACTTC. This codes for CASRLLSFEQYF.

The J gene is TRBJ2-7, the V gene TRBV7-3; either TRBD1 or TRBD2 may fit D (5 bases each). Germline V gene lookup returns CDR1 SGHTA and CDR2 FQGTGA. V was trimmed by 2 bases and J by 1 base, leaving 12 bases between them. This CDR3 has 15 amino acids. The CDR3 loop reads CASSLYQGPSYEQYF. The CDR3 region has the DNA TGTGCCAGCAGCTTATACCAGGGACCGTCCTACGAGCAGTACTTC.

The chain links TRBV29-1 to TRBJ2-1; either TRBD1 or TRBD2 may fit D (5 bases each). Trimming removed 3 bases at V and 9 bases at J, with 15 bases between. The CDR3 is made up of 13 amino acids. From germline, CDR1 is SQVTM and CDR2 ANQGSEA. CDR3 DNA: TGCAGCGTTGAGTTTGGGGGATATACTGAGCAGTTCTTC. It encodes CSVEFGGYTEQFF.

This chain links TRBV6-6 with TRBJ1-2; perhaps TRBD1 as D (5 bases). CDR3 length: 11 amino acids. In germline, CDR1 is MNHNY, CDR2 SVGAGI (reference sequence). Between the trimmed V and J ends, which lost 2 bases and 7 bases, there was a span of 5 bases. This chain's CDR3 is CASSYGGGYTF. DNA for the CDR3: TGTGCCAGCAGTTACGGGGGTGGCTACACCTTC.

This rearrangement joins TRBV19 to TRBJ1-3, with 7 bases lining up with TRBD1. V lost 4 bases and J lost 0; bases outside the gene matches: 6. Germline CDR1 and CDR2: LNHDA and SQIVND (reference sequence). The length of the CDR3 is 16 residues. The CDR3, as DNA: TGTGCCAGTAGTACCTTCGGGACAGACTCTGGAAACACCATATATTTT. Translation: CASSTFGTDSGNTIYF.

The rearrangement uses TRBV30 and TRBJ2-5; TRBD2 matches 13 bases. The germline CDR1 and CDR2 sequences are GTSNPN and SVGIG (reference sequence). The CDR3 totals 14 residues. V lost 5 bases to trimming and J lost 2 bases; unmatched junction nucleotides: 2. The CDR3: CAWGTSGVQETQYF. CDR3 nucleotides: TGTGCCTGGGGGACTAGCGGGGTTCAAGAGACCCAGTACTTC.

This clone was detected only a few times. The rearrangement links TRBV7-9 to TRBJ1-1; D uncertain. Germline assignment: CDR1 SEHNR and CDR2 FQNEAQ (reference sequence). The CDR3 runs 12 residues. The V and J ends lost 4 bases and 2 bases respectively, with 5 bases between them. In DNA, the CDR3 is TGTGCCAGCAGCTACGGCAACACTGAAGCTTTCTTT. Its protein product is CASSYGNTEAFF.

This rearrangement joins TRBV25-1 to TRBJ2-7; the match to TRBD2 covers 10 bases. Germline CDR1 MGHDK, CDR2 SYGVNS. The junction had 10 bases not matched to a gene; V was cut back by 4 bases and J by 7 bases. CDR3 size: 15 residues. CDR3 nucleotide sequence: TGTGCCAGCAGTGGTCTAGCGGGAGTTTGGAGGGAGCAGTACTTC. This translates into CASSGLAGVWREQYF.

The V gene is TRBV28, the J gene TRBJ1-1; D is perhaps TRBD1 (6 bases). CDR3 length: 11 residues. Trimming pared 11 bases from V and 8 bases from J, leaving 15 bases between. Germline CDR1 MDHEN, CDR2 SYDVKM. CDR3 DNA: TGTGCCTCCCGCGGGGGGCTAGAAGCTTTCTTT. Translation gives CASRGGLEAFF.

The V gene is TRBV4-1, the J gene TRBJ2-6; TRBD1 aligns across 7 bases. The CDR3 is 19 amino acids. J was trimmed by 3 bases and V by 2 bases; bases with no gene match: 13. CDR1 is MGHRA, CDR2 YSYEKL, per germline. This chain's CDR3 is CASSQLPSRQGVGANVLTF. DNA of the CDR3: TGCGCCAGCAGCCAACTCCCATCCCGACAGGGAGTTGGGGCCAACGTCCTGACTTTC.

The rearrangement joins TRBV10-3 to TRBJ2-3; 7 positions match TRBD2. Germline CDR1 reads ENHRY; CDR2 reads SYGVKD. CDR3 length equals 15 residues. After removal of 8 bases from V and 0 bases from J, the junction contained 8 bases not matched to a gene. The CDR3, as DNA: TGTGCCATCGGGAGGGGCGGGGCGAGCACAGATACGCAGTATTTT. It codes for CAIGRGGASTDTQYF.

V is TRBV6-5 and J is TRBJ1-5; D gene uncertain. V was shortened by 6 bases and J by 0 bases, with 9 bases between the two germline ends. This CDR3 region has 14 residues. CDR1 and CDR2 from the germline V gene are MNHEY and SVGAGI. In nucleotides, the CDR3 is TGTGCCAGCAGGGTGGACGGTAGCAATCAGCCCCAGCATTTT. Its protein product is CASRVDGSNQPQHF.

The chain combines TRBV29-1 with TRBJ2-5; D gene ambiguous. There are 12 residues in the CDR3. Germline CDR1 is SQVTM and CDR2 is ANQGSEA. Between the trimmed V and J ends, which lost 7 bases and 1 base, there was a span of 10 bases. The CDR3: CSATQSQETQYF. CDR3 in DNA: TGCAGCGCCACACAATCCCAAGAGACCCAGTACTTC.

V gene TRBV5-1 combines with J gene TRBJ1-5; D might be TRBD1 (6 bases). The CDR3 loop spans 16 amino acids. The V gene's germline CDR1 is SGHRS and CDR2 YFSETQ. The V and J ends lost 1 base and 0 bases respectively, with 11 bases between them. Here the CDR3 DNA reads TGCGCCAGCAGCTTGTGGGGGGCTGATAGCAATCAGCCCCAGCATTTT. It specifies CASSLWGADSNQPQHF.

The V and J genes are TRBV7-3 and TRBJ2-1, with D unresolved. The germline V gene encodes CDR1 SGHTA and CDR2 FQGTGA. This CDR3 is 12 amino acids long. The germline V and J ends were trimmed by 4 bases and 7 bases, with 8 bases remaining between them. The CDR3, as DNA: TGTGCCAGCAGCTCAGATTCTAATGAGCAGTTCTTC. Translation gives CASSSDSNEQFF.

The genes are TRBV28 and TRBJ2-3, with 9 bases identical to TRBD1. Germline CDR1 is MDHEN and CDR2 is SYDVKM. The CDR3 spans 16 residues. V lost 3 bases, J lost 6 bases, and 10 bases stayed unmatched. The CDR3 here is CASSLDGVDRGDTQYF. Here the CDR3 DNA reads TGTGCCAGCAGTTTGGACGGAGTGGACAGGGGCGATACGCAGTATTTT.